Below are 15 T cell receptor beta chains sequenced from a single sample in a study of blood T cells in healthy people across ages. Then a second PCR, running roughly 7 to 12 cycles, was carried out with a sample-barcoded 5' primer and a J-beta primer mix. TCRdb independently ran MiXCR on the 5' RACE reads; one entry per CDR3 protein. The table has under 1,000,000 distinct CDR3 sequences, 35% to 40% seen once. Sequencing used blood. The receptors were gathered from a man aged 18 to 35 in good health.

On this clonotype: A much bigger clone sits one base away, suggesting this may be a read error. The chain uses TRBV20-1 and TRBJ1-2, with D possibly being TRBD1 (5 bases). V shed 6 bases and J shed 3 bases, with 14 bases lying between them. The CDR3 is 13 amino acids. CDR1 is DFQATT, CDR2 SNEGSKA, per germline (reference sequence). The DNA of the CDR3 is TGCAGTGCAAACATACAGGCGGACTATGGCTACACCTTC. This sequence encodes CSANIQADYGYTF.

This clonotype was observed a handful of times. The V gene is TRBV20-1, the J gene TRBJ2-3; D unresolved. From germline, CDR1 is DFQATT and CDR2 SNEGSKA (reference sequence). V lost 0 bases and J lost 0, with 13 bases in between. CDR3 size: 16 residues. The CDR3 here is CSARDRRLSSTDTQYF. Here the CDR3 DNA reads TGCAGTGCTAGAGATAGGCGACTCTCAAGCACAGATACGCAGTATTTT.

J is TRBJ1-6 and V is TRBV3-1; D uncertain. Germline CDR1 LGHDT, CDR2 YNNKEL (reference sequence). CDR3 length equals 14 residues. Trimming took 1 base from V and 6 from J, leaving 7 bases between them. CDR3 sequence: CASSQGLINSPLHF. The CDR3 region has the DNA TGTGCCAGCAGCCAAGGACTGATTAATTCACCCCTCCACTTT.

The rearrangement joins TRBV20-1 to TRBJ1-5; 7 bases map to TRBD1. After removal of 6 bases from V and 1 base from J, the junction contained 9 bases not matched to a gene. The CDR3 contains 15 residues. Germline V gene data show CDR1 as DFQATT and CDR2 as SNEGSKA (reference sequence). The CDR3 nucleotides are TGCAGTGCAACCCCTGGGACAGCGAGCAATCAGCCCCAGCATTTT. As protein: CSATPGTASNQPQHF.

Comments on this clonotype: Just one base apart from a much larger clone, this may be a read error. The chain links TRBV6-1 to TRBJ2-7; D not resolved. Per the germline V gene, CDR1 is MNHNS and CDR2 is SASEGT. The CDR3 runs 13 residues. The germline V and J ends were trimmed by 6 bases and 5 bases, with 14 bases remaining between them. In DNA, the CDR3 is TGTGCCAGCAGCAGTGCCAGGTCGAACGAGCAGTACTTC. Protein sequence: CASSSARSNEQYF.

On this clonotype: A much larger clone lies one base from this, so it may be a read error. V usage is TRBV6-5 and J usage is TRBJ2-5, with D unclear. Germline CDR1 MNHEY, CDR2 SVGAGI. The CDR3 sequence is 14 residues long. Deletions cut 5 bases from V and 2 bases from J, with 12 bases between. CDR3 residues: CASSDAGGQETQYF. The DNA of the CDR3 is TGTGCCAGCAGTGACGCCGGCGGACAAGAGACCCAGTACTTC.

V is TRBV10-3 and J is TRBJ1-1, with 8 bases lining up with TRBD1. Germline V lookup: CDR1 ENHRY, CDR2 SYGVKD. The CDR3 runs to 13 residues. With V trimmed by 6 bases and J by 5 bases, 5 bases remained unmatched. The CDR3 region has the DNA TGTGCCATCAGGGGGGGGACAGGAACTGAAGCTTTCTTT. Residues: CAIRGGTGTEAFF.

This clonotype appeared a few times. The chain uses TRBV5-1 and TRBJ1-5; D is unclear. CDR3 length equals 15 residues. Germline CDR1 reads SGHRS; CDR2 reads YFSETQ. V lost 7 bases and J lost 0, with 14 bases in between. CDR3 in DNA: TGCGCCAGCCGTTCCCTTCCATATAGCAATCAGCCCCAGCATTTT. Translation: CASRSLPYSNQPQHF.

Written as DNA, the CDR3 is TGCGCCAGCAGCCTGGTAGCGGTCCTAGAGACCCAGTACTTC. Protein: CASSLVAVLETQYF. V is TRBV4-1 and J is TRBJ2-5, with D perhaps matching TRBD2 (6 bases). Germline V lookup: CDR1 MGHRA, CDR2 YSYEKL. Trimming left V 4 bases short and J 4 bases short, with 13 bases between. The CDR3 covers 14 residues.

The chain couples TRBV7-2 to TRBJ1-1; TRBD1 is a possible D gene (6 bases). Per germline, CDR1 SGHTA and CDR2 FQGNSA. The CDR3 sequence is 16 residues long. Trimming took 1 base from V and 2 from J, leaving 14 bases between them. This chain's CDR3 is CASSLVGGGPNTEAFF. The CDR3 DNA reads as TGTGCCAGCAGCTTAGTCGGCGGGGGCCCTAACACTGAAGCTTTCTTT. The variable domain in full, with the rest retrieved from reference TRBV7-2 and TRBJ1-1, is GAGVSQSPSNKVTEKGKDVELRCDPISGHTALYWYRQSLGQGLEFLIYFQGNSAPDKSGLPSDRFSAERTGGSVSTLTIQRTQQEDSAVYLCASSLVGGGPNTEAFFGQGTRLTVV.

This clonotype was seen many times. The rearrangement links TRBV4-2 to TRBJ1-6; D remains ambiguous. CDR1 and CDR2 (germline): LGHNA, YNFKEQ. CDR3 length: 12 amino acids. The V end lost 3 bases, the J end lost 8 bases, and 5 bases lay between the germline ends. The CDR3 DNA follows: TGTGCCAGCAGCCACATTGATTCACCCCTCCACTTT. It encodes CASSHIDSPLHF.

This clonotype was counted between two and nine times. V and J are TRBV15 and TRBJ2-1; 7 bases match TRBD2. The V and J ends lost 0 bases and 6 bases, in that order; junction bases with no gene match: 2. The CDR3 is 14 residues long. Germline V gene sequence: CDR1 LNHNV, CDR2 YYDKDF (reference sequence). The CDR3 bases are TGTGCCACCAGCAGAGATTGGGGGGGCAATGAGCAGTTCTTC. As protein: CATSRDWGGNEQFF.

This chain joins TRBV15 and TRBJ1-1; no clear D. V was pared by 0 bases and J by 2 bases, with 7 bases between. Germline CDR1 LNHNV, CDR2 YYDKDF (reference sequence). This CDR3 has 14 amino acids. The CDR3 sequence: CATSREGLNTEAFF. The CDR3 nucleotides read TGTGCCACCAGCAGAGAGGGCCTAAACACTGAAGCTTTCTTT.

This chain connects TRBV11-2 to TRBJ1-1; D is ambiguous. V was cut by 1 base and J by 5 bases, with 14 bases left in between. Germline CDR1 and CDR2: SGHAT and FQNNGV. There are 15 residues in the CDR3. The CDR3 sequence: CASSLVPGTLTEAFF. Written as DNA, the CDR3 is TGTGCCAGCAGCTTAGTACCGGGCACACTAACTGAAGCTTTCTTT.

This clonotype was found once. A much larger clone lies a single base off, so this may be a read error. V is TRBV12-3 or TRBV12-4 and J is TRBJ2-4; possibly TRBD1 for D (6 bases). The assigned J gene may be wrong: the sequence end matches TRBJ2-7 better. The CDR3 totals 13 residues. The DNA for the CDR3 is TGTGCCAGCGGGCCCGGGACAAACTACGAGCAGTACTTC. It codes for CASGPGTNYEQYF.